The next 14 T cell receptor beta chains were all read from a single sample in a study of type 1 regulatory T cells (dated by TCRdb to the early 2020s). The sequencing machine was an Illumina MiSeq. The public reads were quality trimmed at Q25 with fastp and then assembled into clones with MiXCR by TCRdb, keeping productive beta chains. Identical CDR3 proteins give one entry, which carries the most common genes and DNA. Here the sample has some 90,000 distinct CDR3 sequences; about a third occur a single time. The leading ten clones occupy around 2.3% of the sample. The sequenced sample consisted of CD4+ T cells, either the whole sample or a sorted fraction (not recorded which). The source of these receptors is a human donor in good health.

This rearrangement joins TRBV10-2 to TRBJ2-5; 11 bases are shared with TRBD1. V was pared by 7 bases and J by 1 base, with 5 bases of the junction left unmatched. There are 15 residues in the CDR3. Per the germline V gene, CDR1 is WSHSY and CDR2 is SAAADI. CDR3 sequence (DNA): TGCGCCAGCACGCGGACAGGGGGCCTCCAAGAGACCCAGTACTTC. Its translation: CASTRTGGLQETQYF.

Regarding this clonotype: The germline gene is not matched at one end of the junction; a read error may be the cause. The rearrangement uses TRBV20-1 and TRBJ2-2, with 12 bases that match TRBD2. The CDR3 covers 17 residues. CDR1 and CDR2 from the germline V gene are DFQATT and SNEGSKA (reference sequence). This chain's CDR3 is CCAKARTSGMGTGELFF. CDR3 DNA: TGCTGTGCTAAAGCCCGGACTAGCGGGATGGGCACCGGGGAGCTGTTTTTT.

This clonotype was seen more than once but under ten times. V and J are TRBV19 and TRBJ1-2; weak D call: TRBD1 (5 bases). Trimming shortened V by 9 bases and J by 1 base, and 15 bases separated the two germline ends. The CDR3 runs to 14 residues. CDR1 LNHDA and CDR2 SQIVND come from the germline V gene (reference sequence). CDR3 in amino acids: CASRKTDGNYGYTF. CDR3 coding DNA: TGTGCCAGCCGAAAGACAGATGGTAACTATGGCTACACCTTC.

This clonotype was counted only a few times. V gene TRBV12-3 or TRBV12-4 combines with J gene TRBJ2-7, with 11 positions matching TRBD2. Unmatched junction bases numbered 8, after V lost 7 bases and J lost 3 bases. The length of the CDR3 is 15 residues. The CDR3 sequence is CASTQSGTSGYEQYF. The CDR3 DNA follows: TGTGCCAGCACCCAGTCCGGGACTAGCGGCTACGAGCAGTACTTC.

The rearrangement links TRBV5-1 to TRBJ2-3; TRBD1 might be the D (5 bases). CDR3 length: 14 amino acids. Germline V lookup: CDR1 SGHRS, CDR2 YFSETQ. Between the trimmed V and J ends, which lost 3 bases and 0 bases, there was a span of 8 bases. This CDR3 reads CASSSDSSTDTQYF. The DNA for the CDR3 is TGCGCCAGCAGCTCCGACAGTAGCACAGATACGCAGTATTTT. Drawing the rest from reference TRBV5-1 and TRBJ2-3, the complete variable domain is KAGVTQTPRYLIKTRGQQVTLSCSPISGHRSVSWYQQTPGQGLQFLFEYFSETQRNKGNFPGRFSGRQFSNSRSEMNVSTLELGDSALYLCASSSDSSTDTQYFGPGTRLTVL.

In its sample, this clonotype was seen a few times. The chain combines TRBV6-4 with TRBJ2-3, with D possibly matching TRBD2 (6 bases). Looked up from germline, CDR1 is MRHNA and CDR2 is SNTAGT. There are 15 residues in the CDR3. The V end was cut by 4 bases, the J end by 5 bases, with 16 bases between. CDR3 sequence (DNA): TGTGCCAGCAGTGTTGACGAACGCGGGGAAGATACGCAGTATTTT. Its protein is CASSVDERGEDTQYF.

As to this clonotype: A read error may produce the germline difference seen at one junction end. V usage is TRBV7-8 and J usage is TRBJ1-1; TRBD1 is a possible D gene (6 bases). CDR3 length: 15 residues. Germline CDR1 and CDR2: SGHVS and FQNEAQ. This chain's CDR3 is CASNLGDTMNTEAFF. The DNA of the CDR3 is TGTGCCAGCAACTTAGGGGACACAATGAACACTGAAGCTTTCTTT.

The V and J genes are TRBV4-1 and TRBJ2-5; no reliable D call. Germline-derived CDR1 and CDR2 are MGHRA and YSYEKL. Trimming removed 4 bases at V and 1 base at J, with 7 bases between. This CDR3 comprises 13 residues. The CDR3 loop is CASSRAIQETQYF. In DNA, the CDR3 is TGCGCCAGCAGCCGGGCCATCCAAGAGACCCAGTACTTC.

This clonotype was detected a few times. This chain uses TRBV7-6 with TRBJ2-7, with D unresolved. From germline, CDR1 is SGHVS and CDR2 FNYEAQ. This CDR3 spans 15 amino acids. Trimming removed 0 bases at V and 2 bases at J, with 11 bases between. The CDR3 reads CASSLARFGTYEQYF. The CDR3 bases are TGTGCCAGCAGCTTAGCCAGGTTCGGCACCTACGAGCAGTACTTC. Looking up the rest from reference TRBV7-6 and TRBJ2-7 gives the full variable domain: GAGVSQSPRYKVTKRGQDVALRCDPISGHVSLYWYRQALGQGPEFLTYFNYEAQQDKSGLPNDRFSAERPEGSISTLTIQRTEQRDSAMYRCASSLARFGTYEQYFGPGTRLTVT.

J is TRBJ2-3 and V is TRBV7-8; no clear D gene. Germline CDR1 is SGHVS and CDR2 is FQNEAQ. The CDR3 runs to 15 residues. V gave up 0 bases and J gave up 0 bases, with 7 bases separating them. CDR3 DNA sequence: TGTGCCAGCAGCTTAGCACGAGTTAGCACAGATACGCAGTATTTT. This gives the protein CASSLARVSTDTQYF.

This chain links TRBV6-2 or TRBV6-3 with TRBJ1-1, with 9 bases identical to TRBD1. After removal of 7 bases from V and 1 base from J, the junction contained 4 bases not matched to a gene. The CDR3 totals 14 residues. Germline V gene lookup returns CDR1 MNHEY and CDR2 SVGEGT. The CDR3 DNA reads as TGTGCCAGCAACGACAGGGGGGGGAACACTGAAGCTTTCTTT. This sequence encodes CASNDRGGNTEAFF.

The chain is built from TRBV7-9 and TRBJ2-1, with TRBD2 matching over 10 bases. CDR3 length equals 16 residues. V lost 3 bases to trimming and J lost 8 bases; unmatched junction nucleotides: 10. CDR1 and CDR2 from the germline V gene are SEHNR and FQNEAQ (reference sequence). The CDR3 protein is CASSFPGLARVYEQFF. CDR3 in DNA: TGTGCCAGCAGCTTCCCGGGACTAGCGAGAGTGTATGAGCAGTTCTTC.

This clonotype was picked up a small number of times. The CDR3 sequence: CASSHLAGNTDTQYF. The CDR3 DNA reads TGCGCCAGCAGCCACCTAGCGGGAAACACAGATACGCAGTATTTT. The chain has TRBV4-3 and TRBJ2-3; 9 bases map to TRBD2. Trimming at V came to 3 bases and at J to 2 bases, leaving 3 bases not matched to a gene. Germline CDR1 reads LGHNA; CDR2 reads YSLEER. The CDR3 contains 15 residues.

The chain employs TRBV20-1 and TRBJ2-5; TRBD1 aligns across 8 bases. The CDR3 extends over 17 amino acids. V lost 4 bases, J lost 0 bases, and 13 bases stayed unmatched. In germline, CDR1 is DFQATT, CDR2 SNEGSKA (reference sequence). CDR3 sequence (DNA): TGCAGTGCTACCCGGACAGGGTGGGGCGTAAACCAAGAGACCCAGTACTTC. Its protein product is CSATRTGWGVNQETQYF.